This TCR beta chain was sequenced during a study of T cell responses to AZD1222 COVID-19 vaccine. The study's findings and limits: The number of AZD1222 recipients seropositive at baseline was only 5 to 7. An increase in Spike-specific TCR breadth and depth was observed after two AZD1222 doses. Distributed over spike, vaccine-associated CD4 TCRs predominated at 160-218 and 743-854. Epitopes outside B.1.351 and B.1.1.7 mutated regions reportedly drew nearly half of spike TCRs.

Measured with immunoSEQ multiplex PCR; TCRdb has only the in-frame clones, and not every one. The sample consists of about 200,000 clones, roughly nine tenths of them appearing once. Concerning this clone: The antigen is undetermined.

The sample here was peripheral blood, taken 28 days after the second AZD1222 dose. The clonotype originates from an adult who received the AZD1222 COVID-19 vaccine.

The chain's CDR3 is CASSLSGRVSSYEQYF. In DNA, the CDR3 is TGTGCCAGCAGCCTTTCCGGTCGGGTAAGCTCCTACGAGCAGTACTTC. The rearrangement joins TRBV11-2 to TRBJ2-7; D is uncertain. The ends were cut back, 5 bases at V and 0 bases at J, with 17 bases in the middle. This CDR3 region has 16 residues. The germline V gene encodes CDR1 SGHAT and CDR2 FQNNGV.